The 22 T cell receptor delta chains listed next were all sequenced from one sample in a study of gamma-delta T cells after stem cell transplantation. TCRdb processed the RT-PCR reads again with the CATT caller. The data show more than 2,000 delta-chain clones, with less than 35% seen just once and 35% to 40% held by the top ten. The sample consisted of gamma-delta T cells. These receptors originate from a human donor. It is not recorded whose cells these are; they may come from a transplant donor.

The chain has TRDV2 and TRDJ1; 13 positions agree with TRDD3. The CDR3 spans 22 residues. CDR1 GEAIGNYY and CDR2 EKD come from the germline V gene. Trimming took 2 bases from V and 2 from J; bases not matched to a gene: 22. The CDR3 reads CACDIQYWGIRDDQVRTDKLIF. The CDR3 nucleotides read TGTGCCTGTGACATCCAGTACTGGGGGATACGGGATGACCAAGTCAGAACCGATAAACTCATCTTT.

This clone appeared a single time. The V call is TRDV1, the J call TRDJ3; 10 bases are a match to TRDD3. With V trimmed by 2 bases and J by 1 base, 5 bases remained unmatched. The CDR3 is made up of 19 amino acids. Germline-derived CDR1 and CDR2 are TSWWSYY and QGS. CDR3 sequence (DNA): TGTGCTCTTGGGGAAGGGGGGGATACGCGATCCTGGGACACCCGACAGATGTTTTTC. It encodes CALGEGGDTRSWDTRQMFF.

This CDR3 reads CALGSRTRPALGGPHTDKLIF. The CDR3 DNA sequence: TGTGCTCTTGGGTCTAGAACGCGGCCAGCACTGGGGGGGCCACACACCGATAAACTCATCTTT. This sequence joins TRDV1 and TRDJ1; 8 positions match TRDD3. This CDR3 contains 21 residues. V shed 5 bases and J 0 bases; nucleotides not matched to a gene: 23. Germline V CDR1 and CDR2: TSWWSYY, QGS.

The rearrangement joins TRDV2 to TRDJ1; a possible D gene is TRDD3 (6 bases). This CDR3 has 16 residues. V lost 0 bases, J lost 0 bases, and 13 bases lay in between. CDR1 is GEAIGNYY, CDR2 EKD, per germline. The CDR3 spells CACDTLTRGYTDKLIF. In nucleotides, the CDR3 is TGTGCCTGTGACACCTTAACTCGGGGATACACCGATAAACTCATCTTT.

The genes are TRDV2 and TRDJ1; 13 bases agree with TRDD3. CDR1 is GEAIGNYY, CDR2 EKD, per germline. V shed 3 bases, J shed 3 bases, and the junction held 9 bases outside the gene matches. The CDR3 length is 17 residues. CDR3 amino acids: CACDFILGDTRSDKLIF. The CDR3 nucleotides read TGTGCCTGTGACTTTATACTGGGGGATACGCGTTCCGATAAACTCATCTTT.

Remarks on this clone: The protein that TCRdb holds for this DNA derives from a much larger clone and differs from the translated DNA at residue 6, which likely indicates a read error; the protein shown here is translated from the DNA. The chain joins TRDV2 to TRDJ3; D might be TRDD3 (6 bases). This CDR3 has 18 residues. The V end was cut by 0 bases, the J end by 0 bases, with 11 bases between. CDR1 is GEAIGNYY and CDR2 is EKD in the germline V gene. The DNA for the CDR3 is TGTGCCTGTGACACCAGCTGGGATAGCTCCTGGGACACCCGACAGATGTTTTTC. Its protein product is CACDTSWDSSWDTRQMFF.

In regard to this clone: This DNA's translation differs at residue 8 from TCRdb's protein, which comes from a much larger clone; a read error is likely, and the protein shown is translated from the DNA. The chain has TRDV2 and TRDJ1, with 7 bases lining up with TRDD3. V shed 0 bases, J shed 4 bases, and the junction held 7 bases outside the gene matches. CDR1 is GEAIGNYY, CDR2 EKD, per germline. CDR3 length: 15 residues. This CDR3 reads CACDTWGSQDDKLIF. The CDR3 coding sequence is TGTGCCTGTGACACCTGGGGGAGCCAGGACGATAAACTCATCTTT.

In regard to this clone: The likely explanation is a read error, given a far larger clone one base away. The chain carries TRDV2 and TRDJ1; 7 nucleotides line up with TRDD3. The CDR3 runs 15 residues. CDR1 GEAIGNYY and CDR2 EKD come from the germline V gene. CDR3 DNA: TGTGCCTGTGGCACCGTGGGGGAGTACACCGATAAACTCATCTTT. Translated, it gives CACGTVGEYTDKLIF.

V gene TRDV2 combines with J gene TRDJ1, with 12 bases identical to TRDD3. V was pared by 0 bases and J by 1 base, with 2 bases of the junction left unmatched. This CDR3 is 16 amino acids long. Germline CDR1 is GEAIGNYY and CDR2 is EKD. CDR3 nucleotides: TGTGCCTGTGACACCCTGGGGGATACGGCCACCGATAAACTCATCTTT. This gives the protein CACDTLGDTATDKLIF.

In its sample, this clone is medium-sized. The genes are TRDV2 and TRDJ1, with TRDD3 identical over 11 bases. Germline loops: CDR1 GEAIGNYY, CDR2 EKD. V dropped 3 bases and J dropped 0; count of bases not matched to a gene: 8. This CDR3 has 17 amino acids. Here the CDR3 reads CACDELGDKGYTDKLIF. The CDR3 DNA sequence: TGTGCCTGTGACGAACTGGGGGATAAGGGCTACACCGATAAACTCATCTTT.

As DNA, the CDR3 is TGTGCCTGTGACACCCTGGGGGACTACCTTAACACCGATAAACTCATCTTT. Translating gives CACDTLGDYLNTDKLIF. The V and J genes are TRDV2 and TRDJ1, with TRDD3 identical over 8 bases. V dropped 0 bases and J dropped 0; count of bases not matched to a gene: 8. This CDR3 region has 17 residues. Germline V CDR1 and CDR2: GEAIGNYY, EKD.

This clone was observed a few times. The TCRdb protein, from a much larger clone, departs from this DNA's translation at residue 11, likely by read error; the protein shown derives from the DNA. V and J are TRDV2 and TRDJ1, with D unclear. This CDR3 contains 18 residues. Trimming shortened V by 3 bases and J by 0 bases, and 22 bases separated the two germline ends. Germline V gives CDR1 GEAIGNYY, CDR2 EKD. The CDR3 DNA follows: TGTGCCTGTGACCCGGTTTTGGGCTCCGATGAGTACACCGATAAACTCATCTTT. Protein product: CACDPVLGSDEYTDKLIF.

CDR3: CACDTLWGSSLYTDKLIF. In DNA, the CDR3 is TGTGCCTGTGACACCCTCTGGGGATCCTCTCTGTACACCGATAAACTCATCTTT. The chain is built from TRDV2 and TRDJ1; maybe TRDD3 (6 bases). Germline V gene sequence: CDR1 GEAIGNYY, CDR2 EKD. Deletions cut 0 bases from V and 0 bases from J, with 19 bases between. This CDR3 region has 18 residues.

CDR3 nucleotides: TGTGCCTGTGACGCTATGGGGGACAGCTCCTGGGACACCCGACAGATGTTTTTC. This gives the protein CACDAMGDSSWDTRQMFF. This chain links TRDV2 with TRDJ3; 7 nucleotides align to TRDD3. The J segment lost 0 bases and the V segment lost 3 bases, leaving 7 bases of the junction unmatched. The germline gives CDR1 GEAIGNYY, CDR2 EKD. CDR3 size: 18 residues.

This clone was counted a few times. TCRdb assigns this DNA the protein of a much larger clone, which departs from its translation at residue 3; this likely reflects a read error, and the protein shown comes from translating the DNA. This chain uses TRDV2 with TRDJ1, with a possible D match to TRDD3 (5 bases). Germline-derived CDR1 and CDR2 are GEAIGNYY and EKD. The CDR3 covers 15 residues. CDR3 region: CARDTVGVKSDKLIF. The CDR3, as DNA: TGTGCCCGTGACACCGTTGGGGTTAAGTCCGATAAACTCATCTTT.

This clone is termed large. This chain joins TRDV2 and TRDJ1, with 13 bases that match TRDD3. Germline values: CDR1 GEAIGNYY, CDR2 EKD. V dropped 1 base and J dropped 6; count of bases not matched to a gene: 4. The CDR3 spans 15 residues. CDR3 DNA sequence: TGTGCCTGTGACACACTGGGGGATACGGTTAATAAACTCATCTTT. Its protein is CACDTLGDTVNKLIF.

In its sample, this clone ranks as medium-sized. CDR3 coding DNA: TGTGCCAATACTTGGGGGACACCGAAGTACACCGATAAACTCATCTTT. Its translation is CANTWGTPKYTDKLIF. This chain uses TRDV2 with TRDJ1, with 7 bases that match TRDD3. CDR1 and CDR2 (germline): GEAIGNYY, EKD. The CDR3 has 16 amino acids. With 9 bases clipped from V and 0 bases from J, the junction kept 15 bases outside the gene matches.

Concerning this clone itself: Mismatch with germline at one junction end may stem from a read error. CDR3 amino acids: CARDTLGPYIDKLIF. CDR3 DNA sequence: TGTGCCCGTGACACCTTGGGGCCGTACATCGATAAACTCATCTTT. The gene calls are TRDV2 and TRDJ1; possible D gene TRDD3, 5 bases. The CDR3 consists of 15 residues. CDR1 is GEAIGNYY, CDR2 EKD, per germline.

This clone has a handful of counts. TCRdb's protein, taken from a much larger clone, differs from this DNA's translation at residue 8, likely owing to a read error; the protein displayed comes from the DNA. The V gene is TRDV2, the J gene TRDJ1; the match to TRDD3 covers 8 bases. Germline CDR1 is GEAIGNYY and CDR2 is EKD. The CDR3 runs to 18 residues. Trimming removed 2 bases from V and 3 bases from J; junction bases left unmatched: 16. CDR3 DNA: TGTGCCTGTGACAAACTGGGGGGTACACGGGAGGCGGCCGATAAACTCATCTTT. Translation gives CACDKLGGTREAADKLIF.

By share, this clone ranks as medium-sized. A far more abundant clone sits one base away, making this likely a read error. Other DNA sequences of this sample code for an identical CDR3. The chain links TRDV2 to TRDJ1; D possibly corresponds to TRDD3 (6 bases). V was cut by 1 base and J by 0 bases, with 20 bases left in between. This CDR3 contains 18 residues. Germline CDR1 reads GEAIGNYY; CDR2 reads EKD. The CDR3 loop reads CACDTLRGAGDYTDKLIF. CDR3 in DNA: TGTGCCTGTGACACTCTTAGGGGAGCTGGGGATTACACCGATAAACTCATCTTT.

There are a few counts of this clone. TCRdb's protein, taken from a much larger clone, differs from this DNA's translation at residue 14, likely owing to a read error; the protein displayed comes from the DNA. The V call is TRDV2, the J call TRDJ1; TRDD3 aligns across 7 bases. Looked up from germline, CDR1 is GEAIGNYY and CDR2 is EKD. This CDR3 has 17 residues. The CDR3, as DNA: TGTGCCTGTGACACCGTACTTCTGGGGGCTAACACCGATAGACTCATCTTT. Its translation: CACDTVLLGANTDRLIF.

This clone is medium-sized within its sample. This likely stems from a read error, as it lies one base from a far larger clone. Other nucleotide sequences in the sample specify the same CDR3. The chain couples TRDV2 to TRDJ1; 13 nucleotides match TRDD3. The CDR3 covers 18 residues. CDR1 is GEAIGNYY, CDR2 EKD, per germline. DNA of the CDR3: TGCGCCTGTGACCCACTACTGGGGGATACGCGGGACACCGATAAACTCATCTTT. Protein product: CACDPLLGDTRDTDKLIF.